The next 8 T cell receptor beta chains were all read from a single sample in a study of beta chain features in type 1 diabetes. Study-wide findings and caveats: A moderate, significant TCRB CDR3 shortening appeared in type 1 diabetes across four CD4+ subsets.

Their specific antigens are unknown. All of the isolated RNA was reverse transcribed, so expressed TCRB transcripts were sequenced. Only in-frame clones appear in the TCRdb table, and some are missing; sequencing was by immunoSEQ multiplex PCR. The sample consists of under 300,000 clones, around 24% of them appearing once. Sequencing was done on a sample of naive CD4+ T cells from blood. All receptors come from a woman younger than 45 with type 1 diabetes.

The V gene is TRBV6-5, the J gene TRBJ2-5; possibly TRBD1 for D (6 bases). V lost 6 bases and J 5 bases, leaving 16 bases between the germline ends. This CDR3 has 14 residues. Germline V gene data show CDR1 as MNHEY and CDR2 as SVGAGI. The CDR3 here is CASSHTGSAETQYF. The CDR3 DNA is TGTGCCAGCAGCCACACAGGGTCAGCGGAGACCCAGTACTTC.

This clone has only one observation. This chain uses TRBV10-2 with TRBJ2-2, with 13 bases aligning to TRBD2. The V and J ends lost 5 bases and 2 bases, in that order; junction bases with no gene match: 5. Germline V gives CDR1 WSHSY, CDR2 SAAADI. The CDR3 is 17 amino acids. Here the CDR3 DNA reads TGCGCCAGCAGTCCTACTAGCGGGAGGGCTAACACCGGGGAGCTGTTTTTT. This encodes CASSPTSGRANTGELFF.

This clone was recorded a few times. The rearrangement uses TRBV7-2 and TRBJ2-5, with D perhaps matching TRBD1 (5 bases). CDR1 is SGHTA, CDR2 FQGNSA, per germline. The CDR3 runs 14 residues. V was trimmed by 4 bases and J by 5 bases, leaving 14 bases between them. The CDR3 loop is CASSSTQGRETQYF. CDR3 DNA: TGTGCCAGCAGCTCGACGCAGGGTCGGGAGACCCAGTACTTC.

This clone occurred a few times. The chain couples TRBV18 to TRBJ2-3, with TRBD2 identical over 8 bases. Germline CDR1 is KGHSH and CDR2 is LQKENI. V lost 1 base and J lost 6; bases outside the gene matches: 6. The CDR3 is made up of 15 amino acids. The CDR3: CASSPRRGAMDTQYF. The CDR3 nucleotides read TGTGCCAGCTCACCACGGCGGGGGGCGATGGATACGCAGTATTTT. Full variable domain (rest looked up from reference TRBV18 and TRBJ2-3): NAGVMQNPRHLVRRRGQEARLRCSPMKGHSHVYWYRQLPEEGLKFMVYLQKENIIDESGMPKERFSAEFPKEGPSILRIQQVVRGDSAAYFCASSPRRGAMDTQYFGPGTRLTVL.

The chain is built from TRBV7-3 and TRBJ2-1, with 9 bases lining up with TRBD2. This CDR3 contains 17 residues. Germline V gene data show CDR1 as SGHTA and CDR2 as FQGTGA. With V trimmed by 1 base and J by 4 bases, 8 bases remained unmatched. The CDR3 region is CASSLIVPSGEYNEQFF. CDR3 coding DNA: TGTGCCAGCAGCTTAATCGTTCCTAGCGGGGAGTACAATGAGCAGTTCTTC.

In its sample, this clone was seen a few times. The V and J genes are TRBV5-4 and TRBJ2-1, with D possibly TRBD2 on 6 matching bases. V lost 1 base and J lost 2, with 13 bases in between. The germline gives CDR1 SGHNT, CDR2 YYREEE (reference sequence). This CDR3 region has 16 residues. The CDR3 here is CASSLSLAPTYNEQFF. DNA of the CDR3: TGTGCCAGCAGCTTGTCTCTAGCGCCTACCTACAATGAGCAGTTCTTC.

The rearrangement joins TRBV4-1 to TRBJ2-1; 7 bases agree with TRBD1. The CDR3 runs 21 residues. Germline V gene lookup returns CDR1 MGHRA and CDR2 YSYEKL. The trim removed 0 bases at V and 3 bases at J, leaving 20 bases unmatched. This CDR3 is CASSQDLFRQGFVTDYNEQFF. CDR3 nucleotides: TGCGCCAGCAGCCAAGATCTCTTTCGACAGGGATTCGTCACTGACTACAATGAGCAGTTCTTC.

In its sample, this clone was seen a few times. V is TRBV11-2 and J is TRBJ1-4, with D maybe TRBD1 (6 bases). Per germline, CDR1 SGHAT and CDR2 FQNNGV. The CDR3 has 14 residues. V gave up 5 bases and J gave up 6 bases, with 13 bases separating them. The chain's CDR3 is CASSLTGWDEKLFF. For the CDR3, the DNA is TGTGCCAGCAGCCTAACAGGGTGGGATGAAAAACTGTTTTTT.